One and the same sample provided the 23 T cell receptor beta chains below, sequenced in a study of shared clonotypes between healthy human individuals. Method: immunoSEQ multiplex PCR; TCRdb's copy keeps in-frame clones and lacks some. This sample has some 500,000 clones, with over 60% found just once. The sample consisted of PBMCs. Receptors were obtained from a woman in her thirties or forties in good health. Some clones in this sample may be carry-over from other donors' samples.

The chain couples TRBV5-1 to TRBJ2-1, with D perhaps TRBD2 (5 bases). The V end was cut by 4 bases, the J end by 8 bases, with 19 bases between. The CDR3 consists of 15 residues. Germline values: CDR1 SGHRS, CDR2 YFSETQ. The DNA of the CDR3 is TGCGCCAGCAGCCCAGGCGGCGGGTCGATCTATGAGCAGTTCTTC. Its protein product is CASSPGGGSIYEQFF.

The chain couples TRBV7-2 to TRBJ1-5; no reliable D call. CDR1 is SGHTA, CDR2 FQGNSA, per germline. The CDR3 loop spans 15 amino acids. V was cut by 3 bases and J by 4 bases, with 13 bases left in between. The chain's CDR3 is CASSFMSQSNQPQHF. As DNA, the CDR3 is TGTGCCAGCAGCTTTATGTCCCAGTCGAATCAGCCCCAGCATTTT.

This clone was picked up a small number of times. This chain uses TRBV27 with TRBJ1-2; 7 bases are a match to TRBD1. CDR1 is MNHEY and CDR2 is SMNVEV in the germline V gene (reference sequence). V dropped 6 bases and J dropped 2; count of bases not matched to a gene: 9. The CDR3 spans 15 residues. The CDR3 protein is CASSRNRGGNYGYTF. The CDR3 DNA sequence: TGTGCCAGCAGCCGAAACAGGGGCGGGAACTATGGCTACACCTTC.

V and J are TRBV11-2 and TRBJ2-7; 12 bases map to TRBD1. V shed 5 bases, J shed 6 bases, and the junction held 11 bases outside the gene matches. The CDR3 length is 16 residues. CDR1 SGHAT and CDR2 FQNNGV come from the germline V gene. CDR3 nucleotides: TGTGCCAGCAGCCTCAATCCGGGACAGGGGGCTACCGAGCAGTACTTC. The encoded protein is CASSLNPGQGATEQYF.

The rearrangement uses TRBV11-2 and TRBJ2-7; the match to TRBD2 covers 12 bases. Germline lookup yields CDR1 SGHAT and CDR2 FQNNGV. V trimming: 2 bases; J trimming: 3 bases; junction bases outside the gene matches: 8. The CDR3 consists of 17 residues. The CDR3 here is CASSLRSRLAGVYEQYF. The CDR3 DNA sequence: TGTGCCAGCAGCTTACGGTCTCGACTAGCGGGAGTCTACGAGCAGTACTTC.

In the case of this clone: The junction departs from the called germline gene at one end, perhaps through a read error. The chain recombines TRBV5-4 with TRBJ2-2; D possibly uses TRBD1 or TRBD2 (5 bases each). CDR3 size: 17 residues. Germline CDR1 and CDR2: SGHNT and YYREEE (reference sequence). The CDR3 DNA sequence: TGCGCCAGCAGCCAAGATATGAGGGGCAAAAGGACCGGGGAGCTGTTTTTT. This encodes CASSQDMRGKRTGELFF. Based on the CDR3 plus reference TRBV5-4 and TRBJ2-2, the full variable domain is ETGVTQSPTHLIKTRGQQVTLRCSSQSGHNTVSWYQQALGQGPQFIFQYYREEENGRGNFPPRFSGLQFPNYSSELNVNALELDDSALYLCASSQDMRGKRTGELFFGEGSRLTVL.

This rearrangement joins TRBV10-3 to TRBJ1-5, with D maybe TRBD1 (5 bases). Germline V gene data show CDR1 as ENHRY and CDR2 as SYGVKD. V was shortened by 5 bases and J by 1 base, with 15 bases between the two germline ends. CDR3 length: 16 residues. This CDR3 is CAISKSGTASNQPQHF. DNA for the CDR3: TGTGCCATCAGTAAATCAGGGACGGCCAGCAATCAGCCCCAGCATTTT.

This clone was recorded at least ten times. The sample holds other DNA sequences that translate to the same CDR3. The rearrangement links TRBV4-3 to TRBJ2-2; possible D gene TRBD2, 6 bases. Deletions cut 4 bases from V and 5 bases from J, with 23 bases between. The V gene's germline CDR1 is LGHNA and CDR2 YSLEER. The CDR3 consists of 18 residues. The DNA of the CDR3 is TGCGCCAGCAGCCGACGTCTTTTTTCGCGGGAAGGAACCGGGGAGCTGTTTTTT. This encodes CASSRRLFSREGTGELFF.

The CDR3 reads CASSGGTSINEQFF. CDR3 bases: TGCGCCAGCAGTGGGGGGACTTCAATCAATGAGCAGTTCTTC. This chain joins TRBV10-2 and TRBJ2-1; perhaps TRBD2 as D (6 bases). Trimming cost V 4 bases and J 6 bases, with 13 bases left between them. The CDR3 consists of 14 residues. CDR1 is WSHSY and CDR2 is SAAADI in the germline V gene.

This clone was recorded only once. CDR3 loop: CASSFLHLTGGLYEQYF. CDR3 coding DNA: TGTGCCAGCAGTTTCCTCCACCTGACAGGGGGACTCTACGAGCAGTACTTC. The rearrangement links TRBV28 to TRBJ2-7; TRBD1 aligns across 9 bases. Germline V gives CDR1 MDHEN, CDR2 SYDVKM. The CDR3 loop spans 17 amino acids. The J segment lost 3 bases and the V segment lost 3 bases, leaving 12 bases of the junction unmatched.

This clone came up once. This chain joins TRBV5-4 and TRBJ1-4; 7 bases agree with TRBD1. Germline CDR1 reads SGHNT; CDR2 reads YYREEE (reference sequence). J gave up 2 bases and V 4 bases, and 8 bases lay outside the gene matches. CDR3 length: 16 amino acids. CDR3 sequence: CASSPGGRRTNEKLFF. DNA of the CDR3: TGTGCCAGCAGCCCAGGGGGGAGGAGGACTAATGAAAAACTGTTTTTT.

The chain has TRBV27 and TRBJ2-1; D ambiguous. This CDR3 spans 13 amino acids. Looked up from germline, CDR1 is MNHEY and CDR2 is SMNVEV (reference sequence). With 3 bases removed from V and 4 bases from J, the gap between germline ends came to 7 bases. The CDR3 loop reads CASSFRPYNEQFF. CDR3 bases: TGTGCCAGCAGTTTTCGGCCTTACAATGAGCAGTTCTTC.

The rearrangement uses TRBV2 and TRBJ1-5; D is unclear. This CDR3 spans 13 amino acids. Germline lookup yields CDR1 SNHLY and CDR2 FYNNEI. Trimming removed 7 bases at V and 2 bases at J, with 9 bases between. The CDR3 protein is CASTSVRNQPQHF. The CDR3 DNA follows: TGTGCCAGCACCTCAGTTCGCAATCAGCCCCAGCATTTT.

Only a few counts were recorded for this clone. The sample contains more than one DNA sequence encoding this CDR3. The chain carries TRBV4-3 and TRBJ2-1; possible D gene TRBD2, 6 bases. Trimming shortened V by 2 bases and J by 4 bases, and 18 bases separated the two germline ends. The CDR3 has 17 amino acids. Per the germline V gene, CDR1 is LGHNA and CDR2 is YSLEER. DNA for the CDR3: TGCGCCAGCAGCCAAAGTGGTAGCGGTGAGCCTTACAATGAGCAGTTCTTC. Protein sequence: CASSQSGSGEPYNEQFF.

J is TRBJ2-5 and V is TRBV5-1; D gene unclear. The CDR3 sequence is 14 residues long. The germline V and J ends were trimmed by 1 base and 2 bases, with 9 bases remaining between them. The germline CDR1 and CDR2 sequences are SGHRS and YFSETQ. The CDR3 DNA follows: TGCGCCAGCAGCTTGATCCTGAATCAAGAGACCCAGTACTTC. It is translated as CASSLILNQETQYF.

The chain has TRBV10-3 and TRBJ2-1; D could derive from TRBD1 or TRBD2 (5 bases each). Trimming left V 6 bases short and J 6 bases short, with 15 bases between. Germline V gene lookup returns CDR1 ENHRY and CDR2 SYGVKD. This CDR3 is built from 14 residues. CDR3 sequence reads: CAISRDQQVNEQFF. The CDR3 DNA follows: TGTGCCATCAGCCGGGACCAACAGGTCAATGAGCAGTTCTTC.

This clone has at least ten counts. J is TRBJ2-2 and V is TRBV28, with D possibly matching TRBD2 (6 bases). This CDR3 contains 15 residues. Deletions cut 7 bases from V and 2 bases from J, with 14 bases between. Germline CDR1 and CDR2: MDHEN and SYDVKM. The CDR3 protein is CASKIGGANTGELFF. For the CDR3, the DNA is TGTGCCAGCAAAATCGGCGGGGCCAACACCGGGGAGCTGTTTTTT.

The gene calls are TRBV28 and TRBJ2-5; TRBD2 aligns across 10 bases. V dropped 3 bases and J dropped 1; count of bases not matched to a gene: 5. CDR1 is MDHEN, CDR2 SYDVKM, per germline. CDR3 size: 16 residues. The CDR3 protein is CASSFSLAGFQETQYF. The CDR3 DNA sequence: TGTGCCAGCAGTTTCTCACTAGCGGGGTTCCAAGAGACCCAGTACTTC.

The chain links TRBV4-3 to TRBJ1-2; D call uncertain. The V gene's germline CDR1 is LGHNA and CDR2 YSLEER. V was clipped by 3 bases and J by 4 bases, with 15 bases between them. The CDR3 is 15 amino acids. Here the CDR3 DNA reads TGCGCCAGCAGCCAGGGAGTCTCCCAGGTCTATGGCTACACCTTC. Translated: CASSQGVSQVYGYTF.

The rearrangement uses TRBV5-4 and TRBJ2-5; 11 nucleotides align to TRBD2. V shed 4 bases and J 4 bases; nucleotides not matched to a gene: 3. CDR1 SGHNT and CDR2 YYREEE come from the germline V gene (reference sequence). The CDR3 totals 14 residues. CDR3 coding DNA: TGTGCCAGCAGCGCGGGACTAGCGGTAGAGACCCAGTACTTC. The encoded protein is CASSAGLAVETQYF.

This chain connects TRBV5-7 to TRBJ2-1; 8 nucleotides match TRBD1. TRBV5-7 counts as an open reading frame of uncertain function. The trim removed 6 bases at V and 7 bases at J, leaving 6 bases unmatched. CDR3 length equals 13 residues. This chain's CDR3 is CASNLWTGNEQFF. Written as DNA, the CDR3 is TGTGCCAGCAACCTGTGGACAGGGAATGAGCAGTTCTTC.

This clone was observed many times. Other nucleotide sequences in the sample specify the same CDR3. V usage is TRBV21-1 and J usage is TRBJ2-7. TRBV21-1 is shown as a pseudogene. The CDR3 has 15 amino acids. The CDR3 nucleotides are TGTGCCAGCAGGGGAAAGAGGACCCCATCCTACGAGCAGTACTTC. This translates into CASRGKRTPSYEQYF.

The rearrangement joins TRBV7-2 to TRBJ2-2; maybe TRBD2 (6 bases). Germline-derived CDR1 and CDR2 are SGHTA and FQGNSA. V was clipped by 1 base and J by 4 bases, with 10 bases between them. This CDR3 has 15 amino acids. Written as DNA, the CDR3 is TGTGCCAGCAGCTTAGATGCTAGCGCCACCGGGGAGCTGTTTTTT. Its protein is CASSLDASATGELFF.